Listed here are 9 T cell receptor beta chains from one sample, sequenced in a study of vaccination and CD4 T cells after COVID-19. Treatment defined: approximately 10-day PBMC culture with coronavirus spike peptide pools or control peptides (ViraFEST assay). The Oncomine TCR Beta short-read assay sequenced DNA from cultured CD4+ T cells. TCRdb fed the PCR reads into MiXCR, producing one record per CDR3 protein. Of more than 15,000 distinct CDR3 sequences in the sample, around 74% were seen once. For these receptors, no antigen is known. What was sequenced was CD4+ T cells from blood, cultured in vitro. The source of these receptors is a human donor who had recovered from COVID-19.

The gene calls are TRBV15 and TRBJ1-2; tentatively, D is TRBD1 (5 bases). This CDR3 is 14 amino acids long. The V and J ends lost 6 bases and 4 bases respectively, with 15 bases between them. Germline lookup yields CDR1 LNHNV and CDR2 YYDKDF (reference sequence). CDR3 nucleotide sequence: TGTGCCACCAGGTTGGGGACGGAGGGCTATGGCTACACCTTC. Protein sequence: CATRLGTEGYGYTF.

The rearrangement uses TRBV6-5 and TRBJ1-2; TRBD1 matches at 10 bases. Germline V gene sequence: CDR1 MNHEY, CDR2 SVGAGI. J was trimmed by 3 bases and V by 2 bases; bases with no gene match: 12. The CDR3 totals 18 residues. This chain's CDR3 is CASSYETPNDRGHYGYTF. The CDR3 region has the DNA TGTGCCAGCAGTTACGAGACCCCGAATGACAGGGGGCACTATGGCTACACCTTC.

This chain uses TRBV20-1 with TRBJ1-1; 7 nucleotides line up with TRBD1. Germline lookup yields CDR1 DFQATT and CDR2 SNEGSKA (reference sequence). J lost 5 bases, V lost 3 bases, and 3 bases had no gene match. The CDR3 contains 12 residues. Written as DNA, the CDR3 is TGCAGTGCTAGTACACAGGGGACTGAAGCTTTCTTT. It codes for CSASTQGTEAFF.

The chain joins TRBV20-1 to TRBJ1-1; D gene uncertain. The CDR3 spans 12 residues. V lost 1 base and J 2 bases, leaving 5 bases between the germline ends. In germline, CDR1 is DFQATT, CDR2 SNEGSKA (reference sequence). The CDR3 region is CSARVPNTEAFF. DNA of the CDR3: TGCAGTGCTAGAGTTCCCAACACTGAAGCTTTCTTT.

This chain uses TRBV7-2 with TRBJ1-2; maybe TRBD1 (6 bases). Trimming shortened V by 5 bases and J by 0 bases, and 16 bases separated the two germline ends. The CDR3 has 16 residues. Germline CDR1 reads SGHTA; CDR2 reads FQGNSA. The CDR3 coding sequence is TGTGCCAGCAGCCTCCAGGGGTCCCTAGCTAACTATGGCTACACCTTC. This encodes CASSLQGSLANYGYTF.

This chain uses TRBV14 with TRBJ1-2; D not resolved. Germline values: CDR1 SGHDN, CDR2 FVKESK. The V and J ends lost 5 bases and 0 bases respectively, with 16 bases between them. There are 16 residues in the CDR3. The CDR3 sequence: CASSYSTPLPNYGYTF. The CDR3 nucleotides read TGTGCCAGCAGCTACTCCACGCCCCTCCCTAACTATGGCTACACCTTC. Full variable domain (rest looked up from reference TRBV14 and TRBJ1-2): EAGVTQFPSHSVIEKGQTVTLRCDPISGHDNLYWYRRVMGKEIKFLLHFVKESKQDESGMPNNRFLAERTGGTYSTLKVQPAELEDSGVYFCASSYSTPLPNYGYTFGSGTRLTVV.

The V and J genes are TRBV20-1 and TRBJ2-5; tentatively, D is TRBD1 (6 bases). Germline V lookup: CDR1 DFQATT, CDR2 SNEGSKA (reference sequence). V shed 4 bases and J shed 5 bases, with 14 bases lying between them. The CDR3 is 13 residues long. The CDR3 region is CSAKLTGRETQYF. DNA of the CDR3: TGCAGTGCTAAACTTACAGGGCGGGAGACCCAGTACTTC.

The chain couples TRBV6-1 to TRBJ2-1; 7 bases match TRBD1. The V gene end was trimmed by 8 bases and the J gene end by 2 bases; junction bases not matched to a gene: 6. CDR1 and CDR2 from the germline V gene are MNHNS and SASEGT. The CDR3 totals 14 residues. CDR3 nucleotides: TGTGCCAGCCTATCAGGGGGACCCTACAATGAGCAGTTCTTC. Amino acids: CASLSGGPYNEQFF.

The rearrangement joins TRBV9 to TRBJ2-5; 10 nucleotides line up with TRBD2. The CDR3 has 17 amino acids. Germline CDR1 is SGDLS and CDR2 is YYNGEE. Trimming removed 0 bases from V and 5 bases from J; junction bases left unmatched: 10. CDR3 DNA: TGTGCCAGCAGCGTAGGAGGGGGACTAGCGCGAGGCGAGACCCAGTACTTC. Its protein is CASSVGGGLARGETQYF.